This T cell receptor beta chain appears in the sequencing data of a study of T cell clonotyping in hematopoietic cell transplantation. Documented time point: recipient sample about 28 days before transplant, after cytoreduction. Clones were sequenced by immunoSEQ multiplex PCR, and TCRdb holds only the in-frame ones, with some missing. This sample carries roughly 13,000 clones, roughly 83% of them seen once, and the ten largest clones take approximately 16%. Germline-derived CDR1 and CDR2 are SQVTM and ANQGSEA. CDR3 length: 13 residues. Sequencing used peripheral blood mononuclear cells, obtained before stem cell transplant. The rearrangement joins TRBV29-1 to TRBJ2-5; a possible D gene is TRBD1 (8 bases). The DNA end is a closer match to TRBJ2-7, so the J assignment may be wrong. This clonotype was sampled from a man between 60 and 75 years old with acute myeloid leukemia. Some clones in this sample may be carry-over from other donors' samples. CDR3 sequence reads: CSVATGGGYEQYF. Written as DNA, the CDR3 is TGCAGCGTTGCAACAGGGGGGGGCTACGAGCAGTACTTC.